This is a list of T cell receptor beta chains from one sample in a study of CD8 T cells in ankylosing spondylitis. TCRdb re-called the 5' RACE reads through MiXCR, storing one row per CDR3 protein. The data contain about 140,000 distinct CDR3 sequences, roughly 8.8% of them singletons. Sequencing input: synovial fluid, either unsorted or a sorted T cell fraction (not recorded which). These receptors came from a male donor with ankylosing spondylitis. Each CDR3 is given with its conserved first and last residue. Expanded clones are given a class, and other clones once, few, many or no size at all.

j_call,v_call,clone_size,cdr3_aa
TRBJ2-5,TRBV7-9,NA,CASSLATGLETQYF
TRBJ1-5,TRBV6-5,many,CASSYNGYQPQHF
TRBJ2-6,TRBV28,many,CASSSTGDGANVLTF
TRBJ2-5,TRBV15,few,CATSSDVQETQYF
TRBJ2-1,TRBV28,NA,CASSYRLRGGEQFF
TRBJ2-1,TRBV7-2,medium-sized,CASSLQDTYNEQFF
TRBJ2-7,TRBV20-1,many,CSAPDRGGEQYF
TRBJ1-5,TRBV6-1,many,CASRGGRGPYQPQHF
TRBJ1-1,TRBV7-2,many,CASERYINTEAFF
TRBJ1-4,TRBV4-2,many,CASSPTGGAATNEKLFF
TRBJ2-7,TRBV16,NA,CASSHHRGFTYEQYF
TRBJ2-3,TRBV7-9,many,CASRTGSGTDTQYF
TRBJ2-5,TRBV20-1,few,CSAQAGDHQETQYF
TRBJ1-3,TRBV18,many,CASSRDIRGNTIYF
TRBJ2-7,TRBV5-1,many,CASSLEAGAYYEQYF
TRBJ1-6,TRBV11-1,NA,CASSHKTGPGGSSYNSPLHF
TRBJ1-1,TRBV6-2/TRBV6-3,few,CASSPDRGSTEAFF
TRBJ1-5,TRBV10-2,many,CASSVGGQPQHF
TRBJ2-2,TRBV6-2/TRBV6-3,NA,CASRTTGQFGELFF
TRBJ1-2,TRBV6-1,many,CASMGGFYGYTF
TRBJ2-7,TRBV4-2,many,CASSQQQGSGSYEQYF
TRBJ2-2,TRBV11-2,few,CASSSFGTGELFF
TRBJ2-1,TRBV15,many,CATSAQYYDNEQFF
TRBJ1-2,TRBV2,NA,CAKTGTGDGYTF
TRBJ2-7,TRBV20-1,few,CSARGQNYEQYF
TRBJ2-7,TRBV4-2,NA,CASSQSEGAYEQYF
TRBJ2-1,TRBV6-1,few,CASRRLAGGRGNEQFF
TRBJ2-2,TRBV2,few,CAFSSNSGGASGTGELFF
TRBJ2-6,TRBV5-1,few,CASSLRPQIDSGANVLTF
TRBJ1-1,TRBV29-1,many,CSVGSEGAEAFF
TRBJ1-1,TRBV7-8,many,CASSRQGWTEAFF
TRBJ1-1,TRBV6-5,few,CASSYTLTTTGAAFF
TRBJ2-1,TRBV10-3,many,CAISDPWDDFEFF
TRBJ2-3,TRBV7-2,few,CASSSGGHLGQYF
TRBJ2-1,TRBV11-2,many,CASSRRDRPLDEQFF
TRBJ1-2,TRBV15,NA,CATSPRGPYGYTF
TRBJ2-7,TRBV25-1,many,CASSANRAYEQYF
TRBJ2-5,TRBV12-3/TRBV12-4,few,CASSLAGRETQYF
TRBJ1-1,TRBV2,many,CASSSQRTETEAFF
TRBJ1-2,TRBV30,few,CAWSVGGQGDGYTF
TRBJ2-3,TRBV5-5,few,CASSLGGPADTQYF
TRBJ2-5,TRBV29-1,many,CSVDALAGALETQYF
TRBJ1-1,TRBV3-1,few,CASSQGFRGGTEAFF
TRBJ1-5,TRBV7-2,few,CASSFVDGFNQPQHF
TRBJ1-2,TRBV7-9,few,CASSLRQGAGVTF
TRBJ2-7,TRBV11-2,few,CASSRPVAGGPSAYEQYF
TRBJ2-2,TRBV19,many,CASKPSGSGTGELFF
TRBJ2-3,TRBV27,many,CASSRDQSTDTQYF